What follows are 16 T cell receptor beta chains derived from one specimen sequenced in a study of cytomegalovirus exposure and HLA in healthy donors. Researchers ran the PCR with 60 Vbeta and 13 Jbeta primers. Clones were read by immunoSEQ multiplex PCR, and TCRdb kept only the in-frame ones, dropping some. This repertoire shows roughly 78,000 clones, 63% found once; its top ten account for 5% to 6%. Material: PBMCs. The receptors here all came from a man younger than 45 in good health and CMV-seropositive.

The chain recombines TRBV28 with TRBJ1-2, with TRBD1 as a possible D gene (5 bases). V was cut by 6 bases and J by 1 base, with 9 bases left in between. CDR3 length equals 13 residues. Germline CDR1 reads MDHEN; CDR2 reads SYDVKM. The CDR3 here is CASSRDFNYGYTF. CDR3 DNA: TGTGCCAGCAGCAGGGACTTTAACTATGGCTACACCTTC.

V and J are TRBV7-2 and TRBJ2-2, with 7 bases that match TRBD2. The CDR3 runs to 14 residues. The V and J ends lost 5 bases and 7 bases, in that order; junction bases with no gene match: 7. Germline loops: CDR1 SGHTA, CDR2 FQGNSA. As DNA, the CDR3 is TGTGCCAGCAGCCTCCGGGACTATTACGGGGAGCTGTTTTTT. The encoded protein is CASSLRDYYGELFF.

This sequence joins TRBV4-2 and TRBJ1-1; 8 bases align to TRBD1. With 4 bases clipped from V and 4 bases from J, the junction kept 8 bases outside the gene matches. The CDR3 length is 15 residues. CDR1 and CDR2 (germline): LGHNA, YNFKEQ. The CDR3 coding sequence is TGTGCCAGCAGCCGAGAGGACAGGGAGGGCACTGAAGCTTTCTTT. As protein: CASSREDREGTEAFF.

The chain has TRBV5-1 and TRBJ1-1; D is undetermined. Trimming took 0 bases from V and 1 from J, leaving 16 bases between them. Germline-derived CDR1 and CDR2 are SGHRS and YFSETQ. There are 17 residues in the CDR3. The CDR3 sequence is CASSLERDDSWNTEAFF. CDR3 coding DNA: TGCGCCAGCAGCTTGGAAAGAGATGACTCATGGAACACTGAAGCTTTCTTT.

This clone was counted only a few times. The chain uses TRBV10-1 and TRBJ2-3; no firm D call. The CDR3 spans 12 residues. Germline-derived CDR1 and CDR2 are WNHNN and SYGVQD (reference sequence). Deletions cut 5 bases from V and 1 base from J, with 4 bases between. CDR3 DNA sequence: TGCGCCAGCAGTCAGGGCACAGATACGCAGTATTTT. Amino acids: CASSQGTDTQYF.

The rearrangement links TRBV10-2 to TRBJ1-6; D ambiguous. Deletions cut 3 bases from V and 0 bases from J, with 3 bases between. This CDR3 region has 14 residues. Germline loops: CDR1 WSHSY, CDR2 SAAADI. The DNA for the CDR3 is TGCGCCAGCAGTGACCGCTCCTATAATTCACCCCTCCACTTT. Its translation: CASSDRSYNSPLHF.

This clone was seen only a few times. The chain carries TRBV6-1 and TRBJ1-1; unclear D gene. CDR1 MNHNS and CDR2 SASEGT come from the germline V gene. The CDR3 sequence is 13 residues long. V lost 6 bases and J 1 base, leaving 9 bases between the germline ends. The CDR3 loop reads CASSQEGNTEAFF. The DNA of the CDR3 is TGTGCCAGCAGCCAGGAGGGGAACACTGAAGCTTTCTTT.

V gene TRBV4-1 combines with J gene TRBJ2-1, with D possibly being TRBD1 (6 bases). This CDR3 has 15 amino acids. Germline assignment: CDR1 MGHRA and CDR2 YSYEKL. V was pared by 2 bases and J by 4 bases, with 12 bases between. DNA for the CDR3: TGCGCCAGCAGCCAAAACAGGGACCCATACAATGAGCAGTTCTTC. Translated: CASSQNRDPYNEQFF.

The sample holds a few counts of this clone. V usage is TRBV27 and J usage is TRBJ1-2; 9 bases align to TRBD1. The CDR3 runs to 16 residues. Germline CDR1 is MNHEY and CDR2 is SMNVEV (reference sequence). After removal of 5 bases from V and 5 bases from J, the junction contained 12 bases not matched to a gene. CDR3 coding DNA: TGTGCCAGCAGTAGGGCCGCATCCGGGACAGGGTATGGCTACACCTTC. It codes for CASSRAASGTGYGYTF.

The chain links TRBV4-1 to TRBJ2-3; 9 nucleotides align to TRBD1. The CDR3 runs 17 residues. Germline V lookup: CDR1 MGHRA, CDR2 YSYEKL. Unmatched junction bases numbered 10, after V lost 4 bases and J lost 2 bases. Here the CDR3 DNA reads TGCGCCAGCAGCCCCAGAGCGGGACAGGGAGTCACAGATACGCAGTATTTT. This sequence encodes CASSPRAGQGVTDTQYF.

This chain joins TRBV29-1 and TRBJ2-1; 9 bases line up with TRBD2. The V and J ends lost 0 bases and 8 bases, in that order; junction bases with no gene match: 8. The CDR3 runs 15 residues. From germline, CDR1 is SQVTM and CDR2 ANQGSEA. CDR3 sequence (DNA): TGCAGCGTTGAAGATAGCGCTAGCGGGAAGTATGAGCAGTTCTTC. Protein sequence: CSVEDSASGKYEQFF.

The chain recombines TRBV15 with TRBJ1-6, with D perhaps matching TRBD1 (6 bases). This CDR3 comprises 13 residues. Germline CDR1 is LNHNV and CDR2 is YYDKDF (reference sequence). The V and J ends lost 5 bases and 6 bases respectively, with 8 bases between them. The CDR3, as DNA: TGTGCCACCAGCCCGGACAGTAATTCACCCCTCCACTTT. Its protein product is CATSPDSNSPLHF.

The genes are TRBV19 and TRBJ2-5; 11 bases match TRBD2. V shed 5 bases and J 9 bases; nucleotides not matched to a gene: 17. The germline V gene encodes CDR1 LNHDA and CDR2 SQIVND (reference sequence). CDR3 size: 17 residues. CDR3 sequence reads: CASSPPVAGGDSAAQYF. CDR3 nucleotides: TGTGCCAGTAGTCCCCCGGTAGCGGGAGGGGATTCGGCGGCCCAGTACTTC. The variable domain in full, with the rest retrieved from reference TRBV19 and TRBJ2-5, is DGGITQSPKYLFRKEGQNVTLSCEQNLNHDAMYWYRQDPGQGLRLIYYSQIVNDFQKGDIAEGYSVSREKKESFPLTVTSAQKNPTAFYLCASSPPVAGGDSAAQYFGPGTRLLVL.

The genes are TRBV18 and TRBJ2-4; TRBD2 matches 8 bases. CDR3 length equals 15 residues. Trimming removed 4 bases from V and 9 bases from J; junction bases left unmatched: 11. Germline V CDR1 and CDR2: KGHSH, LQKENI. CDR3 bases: TGTGCCAGCTCACGAAATACCGAGAGCGGGGGCATTCAGTACTTC. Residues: CASSRNTESGGIQYF.

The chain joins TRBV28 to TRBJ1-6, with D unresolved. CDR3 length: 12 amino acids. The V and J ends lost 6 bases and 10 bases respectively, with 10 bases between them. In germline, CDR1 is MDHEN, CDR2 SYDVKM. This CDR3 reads CASRPSKSPLHF. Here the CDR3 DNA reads TGTGCCAGCAGGCCGTCTAAGTCACCCCTCCACTTT.

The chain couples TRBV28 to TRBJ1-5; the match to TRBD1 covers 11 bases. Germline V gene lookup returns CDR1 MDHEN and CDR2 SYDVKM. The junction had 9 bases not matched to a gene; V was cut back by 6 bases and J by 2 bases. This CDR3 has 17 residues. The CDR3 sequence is CASSIGQGARGNQPQHF. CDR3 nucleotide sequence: TGTGCCAGCAGCATTGGACAGGGGGCGCGGGGCAATCAGCCCCAGCATTTT.